This T cell receptor (beta chain) is drawn from a study of blood T cells in healthy people across ages. Whole-study results and caveats: In these data, TCR beta diversity tracked strongly with naive T cell percentage.

The sample providers were healthy Caucasian people from Russia, aged roughly 6 to 90. This clonotype came up a few times. The antigen is not known. V was shortened by 7 bases and J by 1 base, with 9 bases between the two germline ends. The CDR3 spans 13 residues. Then a second PCR, running roughly 7 to 11 cycles, was carried out with a sample-barcoded 5' primer and a J-beta primer mix. Every cDNA was tagged by a template-switch adaptor with 12 random nucleotides. TCRdb re-derived calls from the 5' RACE reads in MiXCR, one entry per CDR3 protein. The sample lists fewer than 800,000 distinct CDR3 sequences, around 20% occurring once.

Sequenced sample: blood. The gene calls are TRBV12-3 or TRBV12-4 and TRBJ2-3; tentative D call: TRBD2 (6 bases). This receptor was identified in a man aged 65-85 years in good health. CDR3 sequence reads: CASTPSGTDTQYF. CDR3 bases: TGTGCCAGCACCCCTAGCGGCACAGATACGCAGTATTTT.